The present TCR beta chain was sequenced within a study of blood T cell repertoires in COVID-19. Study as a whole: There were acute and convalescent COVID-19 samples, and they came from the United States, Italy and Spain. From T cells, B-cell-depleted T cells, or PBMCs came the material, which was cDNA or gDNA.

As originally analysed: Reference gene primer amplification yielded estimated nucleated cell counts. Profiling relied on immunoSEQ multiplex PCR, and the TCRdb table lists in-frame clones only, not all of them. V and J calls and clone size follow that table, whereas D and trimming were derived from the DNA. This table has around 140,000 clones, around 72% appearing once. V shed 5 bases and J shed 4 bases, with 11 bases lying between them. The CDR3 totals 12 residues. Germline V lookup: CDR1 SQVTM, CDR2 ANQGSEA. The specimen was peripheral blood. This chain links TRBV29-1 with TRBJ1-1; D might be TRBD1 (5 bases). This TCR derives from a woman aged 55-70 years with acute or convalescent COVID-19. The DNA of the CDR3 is TGCAGCGTTCTGAGTAGGGGCACTGAAGCTTTCTTT. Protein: CSVLSRGTEAFF. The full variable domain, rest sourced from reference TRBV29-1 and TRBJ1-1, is SAVISQKPSRDICQRGTSLTIQCQVDSQVTMMFWYRQQPGQSLTLIATANQGSEATYESGFVIDKFPISRPNLTFSTLTVSNMSPEDSSIYLCSVLSRGTEAFFGQGTRLTVV.